This T cell receptor (beta chain) is from a study of T cells after yellow fever vaccination (dated by TCRdb to between 2018 and 2021). As for the study more broadly: The SMART-Seq v4 Ultra Low Input RNA kit was used to prepare libraries from fractions with low cell numbers. To track T-cell clones before and after primary and booster YFV17D yellow fever vaccination, bulk TCR alpha and beta repertoires were sequenced longitudinally. The cohort comprised two healthy male donors, one aged 18 to 30 and one aged 30 to 40 years. Bulk PBMC replicates and cell subsets were isolated from blood drawn at multiple timepoints before and after both primary and secondary immunization.

TCR cDNA was synthesized by 5'RACE template switching, which introduced a universal primer site and unique molecular identifiers. Priming for cDNA synthesis came from both the TCR alpha and TCR beta constant segments. Library amplification involved two PCR steps, and the second step added sample barcodes and sequencing adapters. Sequencing of libraries was performed on Illumina HiSeq 2500 (2x100 bp) or NovaSeq (2x150 bp). As for how the authors treated the data: Reads were demultiplexed and collapsed into UMI consensus sequences with MIGEC, and V(D)J alignment was performed with MiXCR. Using edgeR on replicate PBMC samples, clonotypes were called vaccine-responding if FDR was below 0.01 and the log2 fold change was above 5 up to day 15. Each bulk clonotype received a CD4 or CD8 identity based on whether the sequenced CD4 or CD8 repertoire contained that clonotype at higher abundance. In-frame beta chains were kept once TCRdb had trimmed the public reads at Q25 with fastp and called clones with MiXCR. Identical CDR3 proteins give one entry, which carries the most common genes and DNA. None of the V and J calls come from the authors' own analysis; TCRdb made them. The sample table shows over 150,000 distinct CDR3 sequences, and under 7.5% are seen once. The top ten clones comprise more than 2.5% of the sample.

What the research found in general, with its limitations: Computational filtering was required because FACS-sorted repertoires could contain abundant contaminating clonotypes from the bulk population. The study included only two donors, which limits how far the findings can be generalized. A small fraction of clonotypes showed up in both the CD4 and CD8 compartments, probably as a result of convergent recombination. The secondary T-cell response was found to be weaker but faster than the primary response, with a peak reached on day 5 rather than on day 15. After the booster, most of the clones that had expanded following primary vaccination were detected again (roughly 97% of CD4 and more than 85% of CD8), which suggests that memory was broadly maintained.

Based on the germline V gene, the CDR1 and CDR2 sequences are SGHRS and YFSETQ. Reading from cysteine to phenylalanine, the CDR3 counts 14 amino acids. The CDR3 DNA has 42 bases and is translated from base 1. V and J lose 2 bases and 3 bases, and a span of 11 bases separates them. The table lists this clonotype with many counts. The target of this receptor is not known. The sample holds no much larger clone one base away, and base qualities are not on file. In light of the paper, this sample's treatment or condition label describes: live attenuated yellow fever vaccine strain. A standard Ficoll-Paque protocol was used to isolate PBMCs from peripheral blood. Dynabeads CD4 and CD8 positive selection kits were used to isolate CD4 and CD8 T-cell fractions. TriZol was used to extract RNA from bulk PBMCs, CD4 and CD8 fractions, and dextramer-positive and dextramer-negative fractions.

Here the chain combines TRBV5-1 and TRBJ1-1; tentative D gene TRBD1, with 5 bases matching. This specimen was CD4+ T cells sorted from PBMCs, taken 5 to 6 days after the first yellow fever vaccination. The sequence was obtained from a young man who received the YFV17D yellow fever vaccine. The base sequence is TGCGCCAGCAGCTTTGGAGGGGCTGACACTGAAGCTTTCTTT. The translation is CASSFGGADTEAFF.